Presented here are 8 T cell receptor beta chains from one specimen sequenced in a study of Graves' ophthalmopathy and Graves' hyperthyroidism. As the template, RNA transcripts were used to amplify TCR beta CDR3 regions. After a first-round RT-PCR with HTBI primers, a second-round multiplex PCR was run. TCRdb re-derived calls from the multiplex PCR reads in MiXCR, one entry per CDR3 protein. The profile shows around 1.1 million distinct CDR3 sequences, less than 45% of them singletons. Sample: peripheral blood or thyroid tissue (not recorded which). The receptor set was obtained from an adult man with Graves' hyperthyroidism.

CDR3 coding DNA: TGTGCCAGCAGCTTAGGATCCCCATTTAGCTACGAGCAGTACTTC. Residues: CASSLGSPFSYEQYF. This chain uses TRBV7-9 with TRBJ2-7; D is undetermined. CDR1 and CDR2 (germline): SEHNR, FQNEAQ (reference sequence). V was clipped by 1 base and J by 3 bases, with 13 bases between them. The CDR3 spans 15 residues.

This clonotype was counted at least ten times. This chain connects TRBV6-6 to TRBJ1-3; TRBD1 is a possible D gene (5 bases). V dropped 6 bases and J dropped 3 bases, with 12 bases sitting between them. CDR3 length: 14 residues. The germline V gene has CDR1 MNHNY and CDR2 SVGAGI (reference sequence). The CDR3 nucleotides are TGTGCCAGCAGGAGAGAGGGGAGTGGAAACACCATATATTTT. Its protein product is CASRREGSGNTIYF.

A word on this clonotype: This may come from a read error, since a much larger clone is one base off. Here the CDR3 reads CASSQTRGYNSPPHF. As DNA, the CDR3 is TGTGCCAGCAGCCAAACGAGGGGGTATAATTCACCCCCCCACTTT. The rearrangement joins TRBV14 to TRBJ1-6, with D perhaps TRBD1 (6 bases). This CDR3 spans 15 amino acids. The V gene's germline CDR1 is SGHDN and CDR2 FVKESK.

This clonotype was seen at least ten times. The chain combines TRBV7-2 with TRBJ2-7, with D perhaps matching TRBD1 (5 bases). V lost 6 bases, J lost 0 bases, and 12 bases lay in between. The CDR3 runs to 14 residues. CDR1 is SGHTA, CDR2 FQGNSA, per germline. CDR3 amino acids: CASSLQESSYEQYF. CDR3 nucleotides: TGTGCCAGCAGTTTACAGGAAAGCTCCTACGAGCAGTACTTC.

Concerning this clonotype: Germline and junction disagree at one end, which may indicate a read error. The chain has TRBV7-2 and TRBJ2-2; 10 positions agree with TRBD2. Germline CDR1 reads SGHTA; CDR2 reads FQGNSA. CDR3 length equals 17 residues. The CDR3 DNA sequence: TGCGCCAGCAGCCAAGCAGCGGGGGGGATAAGCACCGGGGAGCTGTTTTTT. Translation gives CASSQAAGGISTGELFF.

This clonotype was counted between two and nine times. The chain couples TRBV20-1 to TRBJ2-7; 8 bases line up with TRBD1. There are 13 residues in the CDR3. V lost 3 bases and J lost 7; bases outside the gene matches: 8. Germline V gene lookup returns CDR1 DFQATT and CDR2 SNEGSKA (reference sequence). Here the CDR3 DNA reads TGCAGTGCTAGGGACAGGGCCCCCCGAGAGCAGTACTTC. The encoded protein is CSARDRAPREQYF.

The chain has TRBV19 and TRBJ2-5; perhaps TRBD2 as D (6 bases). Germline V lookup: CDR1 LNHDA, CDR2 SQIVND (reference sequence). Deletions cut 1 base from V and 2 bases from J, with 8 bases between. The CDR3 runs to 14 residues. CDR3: CASSIGGAQETQYF. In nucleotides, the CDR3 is TGTGCCAGTAGTATAGGCGGGGCACAAGAGACCCAGTACTTC.

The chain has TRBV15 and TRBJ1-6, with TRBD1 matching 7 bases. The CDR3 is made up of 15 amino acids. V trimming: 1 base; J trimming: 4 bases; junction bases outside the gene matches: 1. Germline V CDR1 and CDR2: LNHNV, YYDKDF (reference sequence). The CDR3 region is CATSRGGQYNSPLHF. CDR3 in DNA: TGTGCCACCAGCAGAGGGGGACAGTATAATTCACCCCTCCACTTT.